This T cell receptor beta chain was sequenced in a study of OX40 agonist ivuxolimab in advanced cancers. Across the whole study: It was ivuxolimab, an agonistic anti-OX40 (CD134) antibody, that patients were treated with. The study, taken as a whole, reports: Dosing at 0.1 to 3.0 mg/kg was accompanied by clonal expansion of CD4+ and CD8+ blood T cells by week 6.

Looked up from germline, CDR1 is MGHRA and CDR2 is YSYEKL. Trimming removed 3 bases from V and 1 base from J; junction bases left unmatched: 7. CDR3 length: 16 residues. Produced via immunoSEQ multiplex PCR; TCRdb's table is partial and in-frame only. Here the sample spans under 65,000 clones, more than 85% being singletons. Concerning this clone: Its cognate antigen is unknown.

Sample: CD4+ or CD8+ T cells sorted from blood, taken in a trial of the OX40 agonist ivuxolimab. The genes are TRBV4-1 and TRBJ1-2; 8 bases are a match to TRBD1. This TCR came from an adult with an advanced solid tumor such as melanoma, head and neck, liver or kidney cancer. CDR3 DNA: TGCGCCAGCAGCCAGTCCCCGACAGGGGTTAACTATGGCTACACCTTC. Translating gives CASSQSPTGVNYGYTF.